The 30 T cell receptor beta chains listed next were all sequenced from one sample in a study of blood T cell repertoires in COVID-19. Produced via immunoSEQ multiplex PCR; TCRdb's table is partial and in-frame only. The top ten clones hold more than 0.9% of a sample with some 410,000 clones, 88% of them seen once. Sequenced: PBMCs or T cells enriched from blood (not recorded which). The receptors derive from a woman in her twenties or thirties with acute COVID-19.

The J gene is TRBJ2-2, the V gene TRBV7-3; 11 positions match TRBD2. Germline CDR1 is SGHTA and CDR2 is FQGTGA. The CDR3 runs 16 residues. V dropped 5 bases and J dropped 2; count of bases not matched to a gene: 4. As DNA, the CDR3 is TGTGCCAGCAGCGCGACTAGCGGGGCTAACACCGGGGAGCTGTTTTTT. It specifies CASSATSGANTGELFF. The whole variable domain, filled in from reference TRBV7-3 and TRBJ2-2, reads GAGVSQTPSNKVTEKGKYVELRCDPISGHTALYWYRQSLGQGPEFLIYFQGTGAADDSGLPNDRFFAVRPEGSVSTLKIQRTERGDSAVYLCASSATSGANTGELFFGEGSRLTVL.

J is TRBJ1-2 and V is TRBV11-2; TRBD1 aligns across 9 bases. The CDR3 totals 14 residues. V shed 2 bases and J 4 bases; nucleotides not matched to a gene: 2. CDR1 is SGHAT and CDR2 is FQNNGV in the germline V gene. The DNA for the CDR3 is TGTGCCAGCAGCTTAACAGGGGGCTCCTATGGCTACACCTTC. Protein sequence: CASSLTGGSYGYTF.

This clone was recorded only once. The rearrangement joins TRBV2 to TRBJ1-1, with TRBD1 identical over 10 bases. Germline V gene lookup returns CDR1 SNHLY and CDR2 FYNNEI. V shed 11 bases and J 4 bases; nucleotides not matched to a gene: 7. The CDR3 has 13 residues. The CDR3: CARDRGRGTEAFF. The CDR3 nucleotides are TGTGCCCGAGACAGGGGGCGTGGCACTGAAGCTTTCTTT.

The CDR3 loop reads CASSLLAGEVSYEQYF. CDR3 nucleotide sequence: TGTGCCAGCAGTTTGCTAGCGGGGGAAGTCTCCTACGAGCAGTACTTC. The chain has TRBV6-6 and TRBJ2-7; 10 positions match TRBD2. Germline CDR1 reads MNHNY; CDR2 reads SVGAGI (reference sequence). Unmatched junction bases numbered 6, after V lost 4 bases and J lost 0 bases. This CDR3 contains 16 residues.

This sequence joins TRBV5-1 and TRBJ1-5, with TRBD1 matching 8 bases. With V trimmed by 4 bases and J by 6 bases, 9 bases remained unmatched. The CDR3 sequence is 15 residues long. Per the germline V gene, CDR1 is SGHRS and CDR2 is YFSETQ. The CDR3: CASSHDGTGVQPQHF. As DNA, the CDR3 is TGCGCCAGCAGCCACGACGGGACAGGAGTTCAGCCCCAGCATTTT.

The CDR3 DNA sequence: TGCGCCAGCAGCGCCCGGGGCTCTGGAAACACCATATATTTT. Its protein product is CASSARGSGNTIYF. The chain recombines TRBV10-2 with TRBJ1-3, with no clear D. The CDR3 consists of 14 residues. Trimming took 6 bases from V and 0 from J, leaving 9 bases between them. From germline, CDR1 is WSHSY and CDR2 SAAADI.

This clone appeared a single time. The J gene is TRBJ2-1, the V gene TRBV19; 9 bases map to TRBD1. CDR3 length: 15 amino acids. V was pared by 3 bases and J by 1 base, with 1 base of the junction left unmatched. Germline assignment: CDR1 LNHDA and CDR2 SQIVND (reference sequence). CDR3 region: CASSMTGGSYNEQFF. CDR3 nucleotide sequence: TGTGCCAGTAGTATGACAGGGGGGTCCTACAATGAGCAGTTCTTC.

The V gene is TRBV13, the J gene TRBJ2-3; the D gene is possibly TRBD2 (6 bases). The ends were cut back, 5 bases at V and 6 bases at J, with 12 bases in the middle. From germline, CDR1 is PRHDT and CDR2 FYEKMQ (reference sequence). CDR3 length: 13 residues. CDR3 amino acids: CASSIRTTDTQYF. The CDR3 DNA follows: TGTGCCAGCAGCATAAGGACTACCGATACGCAGTATTTT. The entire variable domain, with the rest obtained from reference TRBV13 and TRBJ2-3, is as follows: AAGVIQSPRHLIKEKRETATLKCYPIPRHDTVYWYQQGPGQDPQFLISFYEKMQSDKGSIPDRFSAQQFSDYHSELNMSSLELGDSALYFCASSIRTTDTQYFGPGTRLTVL.

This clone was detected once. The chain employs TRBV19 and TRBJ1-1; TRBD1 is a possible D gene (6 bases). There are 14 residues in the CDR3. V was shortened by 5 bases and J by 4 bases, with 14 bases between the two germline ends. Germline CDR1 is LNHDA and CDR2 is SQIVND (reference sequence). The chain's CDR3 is CASSPGELGTEAFF. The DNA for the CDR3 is TGTGCCAGTAGTCCAGGGGAGTTGGGCACTGAAGCTTTCTTT.

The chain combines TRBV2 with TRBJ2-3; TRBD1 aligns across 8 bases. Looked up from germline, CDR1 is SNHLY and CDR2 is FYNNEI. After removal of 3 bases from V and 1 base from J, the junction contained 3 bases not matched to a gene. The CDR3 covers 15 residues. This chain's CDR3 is CASSDQGARTDTQYF. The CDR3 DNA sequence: TGTGCCAGCAGTGACCAGGGGGCACGCACAGATACGCAGTATTTT. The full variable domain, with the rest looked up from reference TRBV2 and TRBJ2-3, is EPEVTQTPSHQVTQMGQEVILRCVPISNHLYFYWYRQILGQKVEFLVSFYNNEISEKSEIFDDQFSVERPDGSNFTLKIRSTKLEDSAMYFCASSDQGARTDTQYFGPGTRLTVL.

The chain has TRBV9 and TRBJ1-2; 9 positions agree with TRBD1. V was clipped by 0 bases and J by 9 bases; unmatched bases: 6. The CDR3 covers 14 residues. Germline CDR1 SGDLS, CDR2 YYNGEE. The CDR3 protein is CASSVEYGQGSYTF. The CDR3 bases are TGTGCCAGCAGCGTAGAGTACGGACAGGGGAGCTACACCTTC.

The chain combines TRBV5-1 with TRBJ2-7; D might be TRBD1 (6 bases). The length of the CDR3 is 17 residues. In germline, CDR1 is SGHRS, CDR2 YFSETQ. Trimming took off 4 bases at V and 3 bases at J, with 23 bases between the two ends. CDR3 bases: TGCGCCAGCAGCCCTGCCAGGGGACGACCAATGGTCTACGAGCAGTACTTC. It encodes CASSPARGRPMVYEQYF.

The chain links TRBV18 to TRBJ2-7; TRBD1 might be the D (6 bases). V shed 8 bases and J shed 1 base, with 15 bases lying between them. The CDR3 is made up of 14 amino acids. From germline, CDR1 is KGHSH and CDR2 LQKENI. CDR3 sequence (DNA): TGTGCCAGCGCGCCCAGGGGCACTTCCTACGAGCAGTACTTC. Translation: CASAPRGTSYEQYF. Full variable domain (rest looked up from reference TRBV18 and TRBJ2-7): NAGVMQNPRHLVRRRGQEARLRCSPMKGHSHVYWYRQLPEEGLKFMVYLQKENIIDESGMPKERFSAEFPKEGPSILRIQQVVRGDSAAYFCASAPRGTSYEQYFGPGTRLTVT.

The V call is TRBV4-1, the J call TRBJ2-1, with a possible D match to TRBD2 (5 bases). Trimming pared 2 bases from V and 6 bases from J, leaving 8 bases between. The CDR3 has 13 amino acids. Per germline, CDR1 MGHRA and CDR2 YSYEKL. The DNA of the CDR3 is TGCGCCAGCAGCCAACCTAGCTCCAATGAGCAGTTCTTC. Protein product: CASSQPSSNEQFF.

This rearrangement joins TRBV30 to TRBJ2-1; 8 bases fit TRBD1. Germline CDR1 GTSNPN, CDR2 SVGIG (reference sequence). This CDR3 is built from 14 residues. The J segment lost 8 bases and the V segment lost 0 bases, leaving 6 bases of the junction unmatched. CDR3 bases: TGTGCCTGGAGTGTCGGACAGGGCAAGGATGAGCAGTTCTTC. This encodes CAWSVGQGKDEQFF.

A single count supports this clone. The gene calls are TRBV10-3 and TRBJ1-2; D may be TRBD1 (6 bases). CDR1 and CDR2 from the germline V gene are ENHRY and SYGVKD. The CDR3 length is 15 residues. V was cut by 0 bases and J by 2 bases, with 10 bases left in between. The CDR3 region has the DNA TGTGCCATCAGTGAGTCGTCAGGGGAAAACTATGGCTACACCTTC. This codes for CAISESSGENYGYTF.

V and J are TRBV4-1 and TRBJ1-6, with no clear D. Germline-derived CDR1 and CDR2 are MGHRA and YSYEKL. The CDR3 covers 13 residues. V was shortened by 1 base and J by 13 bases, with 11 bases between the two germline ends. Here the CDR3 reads CASSQGSGMPLHF. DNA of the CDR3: TGCGCCAGCAGCCAAGGTTCGGGTATGCCCCTCCACTTT.

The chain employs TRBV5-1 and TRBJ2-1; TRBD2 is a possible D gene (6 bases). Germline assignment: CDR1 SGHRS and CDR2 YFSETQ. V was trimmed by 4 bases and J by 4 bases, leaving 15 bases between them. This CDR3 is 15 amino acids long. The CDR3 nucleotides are TGCGCCAGCAGCCTAATAGGAGGGATTTACAATGAGCAGTTCTTC. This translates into CASSLIGGIYNEQFF.

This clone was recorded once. The CDR3 coding sequence is TGTGCCAGCAGCCCTACCGGGACAGTTGTTCTTGAAGCTTTCTTT. Translating gives CASSPTGTVVLEAFF. V and J are TRBV11-3 and TRBJ1-1; 7 bases are shared with TRBD1. Germline CDR1 and CDR2: SGHNT and YENEEA. The CDR3 has 15 residues. With 5 bases clipped from V and 7 bases from J, the junction kept 13 bases outside the gene matches.

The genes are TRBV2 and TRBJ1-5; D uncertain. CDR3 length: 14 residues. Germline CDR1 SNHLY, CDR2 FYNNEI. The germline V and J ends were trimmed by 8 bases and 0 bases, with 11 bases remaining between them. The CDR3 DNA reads TGTGCCAGCGCGGAGCAGAATAGCAATCAGCCCCAGCATTTT. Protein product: CASAEQNSNQPQHF.

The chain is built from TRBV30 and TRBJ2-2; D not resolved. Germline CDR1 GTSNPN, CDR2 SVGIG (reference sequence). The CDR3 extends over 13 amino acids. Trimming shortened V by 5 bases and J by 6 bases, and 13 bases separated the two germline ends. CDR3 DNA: TGTGCCTGGCGTTCTAGTTCAGCCGGGGAGCTGTTTTTT. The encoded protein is CAWRSSSAGELFF.

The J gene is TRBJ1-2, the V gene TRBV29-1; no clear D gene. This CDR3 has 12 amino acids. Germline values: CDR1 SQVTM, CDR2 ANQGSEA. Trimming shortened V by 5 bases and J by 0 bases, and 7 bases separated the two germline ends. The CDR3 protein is CSVIESNYGYTF. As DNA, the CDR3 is TGCAGCGTTATAGAATCTAACTATGGCTACACCTTC.

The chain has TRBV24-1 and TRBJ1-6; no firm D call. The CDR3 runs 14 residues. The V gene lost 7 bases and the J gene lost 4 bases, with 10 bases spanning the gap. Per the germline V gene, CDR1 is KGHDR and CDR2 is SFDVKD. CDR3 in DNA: TGTGCCACCAGCAGCGGGGAATATAATTCACCCCTCCACTTT. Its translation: CATSSGEYNSPLHF.

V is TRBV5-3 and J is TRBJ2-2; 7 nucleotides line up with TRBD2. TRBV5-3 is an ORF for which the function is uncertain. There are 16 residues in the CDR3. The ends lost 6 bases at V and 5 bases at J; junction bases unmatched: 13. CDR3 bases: TGTGCCAGAACCGAGCGTTCGCGGGGGAGAACCGGGGAGCTGTTTTTT. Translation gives CARTERSRGRTGELFF.

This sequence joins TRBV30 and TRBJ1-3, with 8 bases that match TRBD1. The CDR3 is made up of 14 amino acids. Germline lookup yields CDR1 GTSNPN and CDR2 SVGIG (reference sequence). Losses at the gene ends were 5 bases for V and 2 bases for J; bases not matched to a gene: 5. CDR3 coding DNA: TGTGCCTGGTCTCAGGGGGCGCCTGGAAACACCATATATTTT. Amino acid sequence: CAWSQGAPGNTIYF.

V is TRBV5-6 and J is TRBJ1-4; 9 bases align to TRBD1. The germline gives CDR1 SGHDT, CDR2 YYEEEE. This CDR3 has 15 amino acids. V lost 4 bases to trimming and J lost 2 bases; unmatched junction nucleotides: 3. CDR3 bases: TGTGCCAGCAGCAGGGGACAGGGCACTAATGAAAAACTGTTTTTT. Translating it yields CASSRGQGTNEKLFF.

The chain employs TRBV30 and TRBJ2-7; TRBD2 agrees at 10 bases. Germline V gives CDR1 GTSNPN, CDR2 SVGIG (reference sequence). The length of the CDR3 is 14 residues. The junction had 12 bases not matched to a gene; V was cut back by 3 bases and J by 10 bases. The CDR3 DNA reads TGTGCCTGGAGACTGGCTAGCGGGGGCGCCACACAGTACTTC. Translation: CAWRLASGGATQYF.

The CDR3 DNA follows: TGTGCCAGCAGCCCTCGGTCAAGGGGAATCTCCTACAATGAGCAGTTCTTC. Protein: CASSPRSRGISYNEQFF. This chain joins TRBV7-3 and TRBJ2-1, with D possibly matching TRBD1 (5 bases). CDR3 length: 17 amino acids. The germline V gene has CDR1 SGHTA and CDR2 FQGTGA. V was trimmed by 5 bases and J by 0 bases, leaving 17 bases between them.

In DNA, the CDR3 is TGTGCCAGCAGCGCACAGACAGGGTTCGGGGAGCTGTTTTTT. Translation: CASSAQTGFGELFF. The V and J genes are TRBV9 and TRBJ2-2; TRBD1 matches 7 bases. With V trimmed by 3 bases and J by 7 bases, 6 bases remained unmatched. CDR1 is SGDLS, CDR2 YYNGEE, per germline. This CDR3 is 14 amino acids long. The full variable domain, completed using reference TRBV9 and TRBJ2-2, is DSGVTQTPKHLITATGQRVTLRCSPRSGDLSVYWYQQSLDQGLQFLIQYYNGEERAKGNILERFSAQQFPDLHSELNLSSLELGDSALYFCASSAQTGFGELFFGEGSRLTVL.

Written as DNA, the CDR3 is TGTGCCAGCAGCGCCCGAGGGGGGGCCTATGAGCAGTTCTTC. It yields the protein CASSARGGAYEQFF. The chain couples TRBV7-2 to TRBJ2-1, with D perhaps matching TRBD2 (7 bases). Germline V gives CDR1 SGHTA, CDR2 FQGNSA. Trimming removed 5 bases at V and 8 bases at J, with 16 bases between. The CDR3 is made up of 14 amino acids. Supplemented by reference TRBV7-2 and TRBJ2-1, the full variable domain reads GAGVSQSPSNKVTEKGKDVELRCDPISGHTALYWYRQSLGQGLEFLIYFQGNSAPDKSGLPSDRFSAERTGGSVSTLTIQRTQQEDSAVYLCASSARGGAYEQFFGPGTRLTVL.